This T cell receptor (beta chain) was sequenced during a study of cytomegalovirus exposure and HLA in healthy donors. Trimming stripped 5 bases from V and 4 bases from J, with 15 bases between. The CDR3 runs to 14 residues. CDR1 and CDR2 from the germline V gene are SEHNR and FQNEAQ (reference sequence). With regard to this clone: What it recognizes is unknown.

The repertoire was sequenced with immunoSEQ multiplex PCR; TCRdb's copy has only in-frame clones and lacks some. In the table there are 150,000 or so clones, 70% to 90% of which are singletons. Regarding the study as a whole: Among the CMV-associated chains, a few were confirmed in vitro as specific for CMV antigens. The tendency of first-cohort TCR clusters to co-occur in the roughly 130 validation repertoires emerged from a later analysis. Diagnosis of cytomegalovirus status made by the classifier reportedly showed high specificity and sensitivity.

Sample: PBMCs. This rearrangement joins TRBV7-9 to TRBJ2-7; TRBD2 might be the D (6 bases). The TCR sequence derives from a woman aged 25 to 39 in good health and CMV-seropositive. The CDR3 nucleotides read TGTGCCAGCAGCACCCGACTAGGTTGGTACGAGCAGTACTTC. Its translation: CASSTRLGWYEQYF. Full variable domain (outside the CDR3, taken from reference TRBV7-9 and TRBJ2-7): DTGVSQNPRHKITKRGQNVTFRCDPISEHNRLYWYRQTLGQGPEFLTYFQNEAQLEKSRLLSDRFSAERPKGSFSTLEIQRTEQGDSAMYLCASSTRLGWYEQYFGPGTRLTVT.